The rows below give T cell receptor beta chains drawn from one sample of a study of T cells expressing NK-cell markers. TCRdb reanalyzed the 5' RACE reads and collapses them to one entry per CDR3 protein, without DNA. Its clone listing holds a few hundred thousand distinct CDR3 sequences. The sequencing sample was made of blood T cells: a sorted CD56 or NKG2C T cell subset, CD4+ or CD8+ T cells, or bulk PBMC T cells (not recorded which). Receptors were obtained from a man between 18 and 35 years old in good health. Each CDR3 is given with its conserved first and last residue.

TRBJ2-1	TRBV7-2	CASSSIEGDSSYNEQFF
TRBJ1-4	TRBV7-6	CASSQITGTAVDWEKLFF
TRBJ2-1	TRBV6-2/TRBV6-3	CASSNSTTLTSIHEQFF
TRBJ2-5	TRBV11-2	CASSETGTVTRETQYF
TRBJ1-2	TRBV10-3	CAIRGEPDNYGYTF
TRBJ1-5	TRBV19	CASTPFGGGQPQHF
TRBJ2-3	TRBV3-1	CASSQDSYSSDTQYF
TRBJ2-1	TRBV4-1	CASSRPGTASYNEQFF
TRBJ2-5	TRBV24-1	CATSDSLRGGTKETQYF
TRBJ1-4	TRBV5-5	CASSLVGYRGNEKLFF
TRBJ1-1	TRBV6-5	CASSYTDRGVEAFF
TRBJ2-5	TRBV20-1	CSARPRLAEKRETQYF
TRBJ2-7	TRBV30	CAWRAGTSGLLQYF
TRBJ2-3	TRBV6-1	CASSPAGRRIDTQYF
TRBJ2-1	TRBV5-1	CASSLKDYLIF
TRBJ2-7	TRBV27	CASSLGIGGESYEQYF
TRBJ2-1	TRBV7-9	CASSLAGLAGNEQFF
TRBJ2-2	TRBV7-2	CASSLVFITGELFF
TRBJ2-3	TRBV20-1	CSAFRTSGRQGTDTQYF
TRBJ2-7	TRBV6-2/TRBV6-3	CASNLPGFESYEQYF
TRBJ2-7	TRBV7-9	CASSLAQGDYEQYF
TRBJ2-2	TRBV12-3/TRBV12-4	CASSLAGVRAGELFF
TRBJ2-4	TRBV7-9	CASSLTRQALAKNIQYF
TRBJ2-1	TRBV11-2	CASSLPGQQFF
TRBJ1-1	TRBV5-1	CASSQNRGRAFF
TRBJ2-1	TRBV2	CAKLLRGGEQFF
TRBJ2-7	TRBV5-5	CASSLGSSDGGQYF
TRBJ1-2	TRBV25-1	CASSGSTVSWGYGYTF
TRBJ2-3	TRBV24-1	CATSEPGRATDTQYF
TRBJ2-1	TRBV3-1	CASSDPGPGSYNEQFF
TRBJ2-3	TRBV7-2	CASGRPGQGADTQYF
TRBJ2-2	TRBV7-2	CASSLGAGPNTGELFF
TRBJ2-3	TRBV5-1	CASSQGGHPSTDTQYF
TRBJ2-1	TRBV4-1	CASSQERGTGDNEQFF
TRBJ2-1	TRBV29-1	CSVEDHPGGLAGGRINEQFF
TRBJ2-1	TRBV12-3/TRBV12-4	CASSPGEHQSEEQFF
TRBJ2-1	TRBV18	CASSLLLAGADNEQFF
TRBJ2-5	TRBV20-1	CSASFPGGETQYF
TRBJ2-5	TRBV6-6	CASRSQKGLPYQETQYF
TRBJ2-2	TRBV12-3/TRBV12-4	CASRGGQGRGTGELFF
TRBJ2-3	TRBV6-1	CASGSRGGHTDTQYF
TRBJ2-1	TRBV11-2	CASSASGRGYNEQFF
TRBJ2-7	TRBV6-1	CASSTGTSARYEQYF
TRBJ2-5	TRBV7-6	CASSLWTSGSGETQYF